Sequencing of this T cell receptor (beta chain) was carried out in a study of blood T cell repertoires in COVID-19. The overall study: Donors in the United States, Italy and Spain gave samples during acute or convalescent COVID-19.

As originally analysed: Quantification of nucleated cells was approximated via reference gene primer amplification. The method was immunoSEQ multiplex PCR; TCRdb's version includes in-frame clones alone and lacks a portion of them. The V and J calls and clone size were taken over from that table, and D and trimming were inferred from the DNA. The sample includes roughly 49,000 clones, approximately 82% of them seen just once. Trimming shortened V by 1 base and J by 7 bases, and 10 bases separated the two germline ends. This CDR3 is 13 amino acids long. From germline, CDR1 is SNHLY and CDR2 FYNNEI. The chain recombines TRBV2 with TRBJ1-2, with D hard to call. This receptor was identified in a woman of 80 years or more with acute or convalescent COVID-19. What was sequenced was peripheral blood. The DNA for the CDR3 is TGTGCCAGCAGTGAAGACAGCGGCTCTGGCTACACCTTC. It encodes CASSEDSGSGYTF.